Included here is one T cell receptor beta chain sequence, with context. No antigen is known for it. With 0 bases removed from V and 6 bases from J, the gap between germline ends came to 6 bases. Germline V CDR1 and CDR2: MNHNY, SVGAGI (reference sequence). This CDR3 comprises 12 residues. The data were taken from a study of metastatic and nonmetastatic thyroid tumors. Study-wide context: Samples came from malignant and benign thyroid patients, and repertoires were compared across blood and tumor or nodule tissue.

Study-level points and caveats: As reported, TCR beta diversity in blood and tumor was significantly higher in malignant thyroid tumors than in benign nodules.

In the authors' methods: Between-group CDR3 differences, defined by clinicopathological status, yielded a distant-metastasis classifier for papillary thyroid cancer. Through MiXCR, TCRdb re-clonotyped the PCR reads. It is TCRdb's table, rather than the study itself, that gives the V and J calls and clone size. The top ten clones hold 15% to 20% of a sample with some 60,000 clones, 25% to 30% of them seen once. No patient received treatment before thyroid surgery. The chain combines TRBV6-6 with TRBJ2-7, with unresolved D. The sequence came from a female donor with papillary thyroid cancer or a benign thyroid nodule (not recorded which). Some clones in this sample may be carry-over from other donors' samples. Specimen: blood. The CDR3 spells CASSYSGFEQYF. CDR3 in DNA: TGTGCCAGCAGTTACTCGGGGTTCGAGCAGTACTTC.